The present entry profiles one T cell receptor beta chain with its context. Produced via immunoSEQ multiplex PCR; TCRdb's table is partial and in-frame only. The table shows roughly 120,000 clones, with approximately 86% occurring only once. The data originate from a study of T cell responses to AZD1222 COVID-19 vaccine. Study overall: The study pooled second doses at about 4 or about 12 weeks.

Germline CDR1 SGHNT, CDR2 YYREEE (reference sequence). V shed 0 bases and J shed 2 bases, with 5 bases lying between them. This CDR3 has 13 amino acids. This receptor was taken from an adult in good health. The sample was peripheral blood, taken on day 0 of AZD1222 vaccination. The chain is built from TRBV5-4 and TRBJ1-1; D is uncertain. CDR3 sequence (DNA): TGTGCCAGCAGCTTGGAGGCAAACACTGAAGCTTTCTTT. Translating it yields CASSLEANTEAFF.